Detailed here is one TCR beta chain. Antigen unknown. The data were taken from a study of T cells after yellow fever vaccination. Study-level points and caveats: Abundant clonotypes from the bulk population could get into FACS-sorted repertoires as contaminants. The study re-detected most primary-vaccination clones after the booster (approximately 96% CD4, approximately 88% CD8).

Germline V CDR1 and CDR2: SGHTA, FQGNSA. This CDR3 has 15 residues. V dropped 2 bases and J dropped 0 bases, with 8 bases sitting between them. TCRdb fed the 5' RACE reads into MiXCR, producing one record per CDR3 protein. The sample has 450,000 to 650,000 distinct CDR3 sequences, approximately 13% seen once. V gene TRBV7-2 combines with J gene TRBJ2-4; D may be TRBD2 (5 bases). This TCR derives from a man aged 30-40 years who received the YFV17D yellow fever vaccine. The source was PBMCs, collected on the day of the yellow fever booster vaccination. The chain's CDR3 is CASSLIGVAKNIQYF. Written as DNA, the CDR3 is TGTGCCAGCAGCTTAATCGGGGTAGCCAAAAACATTCAGTACTTC.